One and the same sample provided the 3 T cell receptor beta chains below, sequenced in a study of T-cell memory formation after mild COVID-19. TCRdb passed the 5' RACE reads through MiXCR, listing each CDR3 protein once. In the table there are approximately 560,000 distinct CDR3 sequences, around 15% of which are singletons. Sample: PBMCs or a T cell subset sorted from them (not recorded which). The receptors shown here come from an adult woman who had mild COVID-19 (a few samples of this study predate the infection). Cell type and time point are not known.

The chain uses TRBV10-3 and TRBJ2-7; the D is unclear. Germline V gene sequence: CDR1 ENHRY, CDR2 SYGVKD. The CDR3 contains 12 residues. Trimming left V 2 bases short and J 7 bases short, with 9 bases between. The CDR3 sequence: CAISERGREQYF. The CDR3 DNA is TGTGCCATCAGTGAGCGAGGCCGAGAGCAGTACTTC.

This clonotype was detected many times. This sequence joins TRBV12-3 or TRBV12-4 and TRBJ2-2; D might be TRBD1 (5 bases). The V end was cut by 5 bases, the J end by 6 bases, with 16 bases between. The CDR3 loop spans 15 amino acids. CDR3 sequence: CASSPSTGFPGELFF. The CDR3 nucleotides are TGTGCCAGCAGTCCATCCACAGGCTTTCCCGGGGAGCTGTTTTTT.

The chain uses TRBV20-1 and TRBJ2-5, with 14 bases that match TRBD2. CDR3 size: 15 residues. CDR1 and CDR2 from the germline V gene are DFQATT and SNEGSKA (reference sequence). The trim removed 4 bases at V and 7 bases at J, leaving 8 bases unmatched. CDR3 loop: CSAKTSGREPGTQYF. CDR3 bases: TGCAGTGCTAAGACTAGCGGGAGGGAACCAGGGACCCAGTACTTC.